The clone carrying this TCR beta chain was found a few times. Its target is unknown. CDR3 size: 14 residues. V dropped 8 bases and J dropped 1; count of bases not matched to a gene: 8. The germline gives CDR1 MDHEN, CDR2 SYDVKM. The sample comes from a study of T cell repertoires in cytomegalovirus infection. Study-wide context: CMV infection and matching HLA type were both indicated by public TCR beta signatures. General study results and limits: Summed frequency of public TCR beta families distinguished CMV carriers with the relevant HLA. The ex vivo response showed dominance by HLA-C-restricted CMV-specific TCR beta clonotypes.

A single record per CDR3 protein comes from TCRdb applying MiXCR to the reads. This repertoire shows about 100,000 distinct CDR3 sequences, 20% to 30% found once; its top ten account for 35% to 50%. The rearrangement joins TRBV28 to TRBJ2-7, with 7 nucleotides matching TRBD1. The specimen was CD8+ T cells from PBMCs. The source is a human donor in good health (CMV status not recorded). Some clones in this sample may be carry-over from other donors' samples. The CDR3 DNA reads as TGTGCCAGCGCTCGGACAGGCCAATCCTACGAGCAGTACTTC. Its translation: CASARTGQSYEQYF. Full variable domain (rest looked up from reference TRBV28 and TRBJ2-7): DVKVTQSSRYLVKRTGEKVFLECVQDMDHENMFWYRQDPGLGLRLIYFSYDVKMKEKGDIPEGYSVSREKKERFSLILESASTNQTSMYLCASARTGQSYEQYFGPGTRLTVT.